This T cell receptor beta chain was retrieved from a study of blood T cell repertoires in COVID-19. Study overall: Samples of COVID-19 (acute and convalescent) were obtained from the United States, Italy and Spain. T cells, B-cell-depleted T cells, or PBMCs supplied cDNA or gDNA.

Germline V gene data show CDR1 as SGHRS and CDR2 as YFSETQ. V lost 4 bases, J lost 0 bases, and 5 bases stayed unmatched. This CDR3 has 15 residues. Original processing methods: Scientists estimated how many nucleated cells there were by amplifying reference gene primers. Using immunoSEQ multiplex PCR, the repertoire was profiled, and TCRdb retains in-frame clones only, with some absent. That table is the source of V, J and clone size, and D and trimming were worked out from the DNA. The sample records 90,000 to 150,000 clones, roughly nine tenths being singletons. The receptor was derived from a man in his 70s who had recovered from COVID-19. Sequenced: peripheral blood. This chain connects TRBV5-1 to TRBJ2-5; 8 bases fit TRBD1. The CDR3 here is CASSPDRANQETQYF. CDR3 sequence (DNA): TGCGCCAGCAGCCCGGACAGGGCCAACCAAGAGACCCAGTACTTC.